This TCR beta chain was identified in a study of T cells in Graves' hyperthyroidism and ophthalmopathy. Study background: Pretreatment peripheral blood was obtained at initial diagnosis.

Broader study findings: Through a model of 13 V-J features, ophthalmopathy was separated from stable hyperthyroidism. Researchers found most expanded thyroid clonotypes above 0.001 in blood as well.

The CDR3 has 12 residues. With 9 bases removed from V and 4 bases from J, the gap between germline ends came to 12 bases. CDR1 and CDR2 (germline): SEHNR, FQNEAQ (reference sequence). RNA transcripts served as the template for amplifying TCR beta CDR3 regions. Using the HTBI primer set, a first-round RT-PCR was run on the TCR CDR3. TCRdb recomputed calls from the multiplex PCR reads with MiXCR, one row per CDR3 protein. The data hold a few hundred thousand distinct CDR3 sequences, with around 14% observed a single time. In the case of this clonotype: Its antigen remains unidentified.

Diagnosis of hyperthyroidism was new in patients aged 18 to 65, and its duration was under 2 months. The chain carries TRBV7-9 and TRBJ1-1, with a weak D call TRBD1 (6 bases). This receptor was taken from a woman between 25 and 40 years old with Graves' hyperthyroidism. Sequenced: blood. The CDR3 region is CASGKGGTEAFF. The CDR3 nucleotides read TGTGCCAGTGGAAAAGGGGGCACTGAAGCTTTCTTT.